This entry describes one TCR beta chain. In the source study's methods: Estimation of nucleated cell counts relied on the amplification of reference gene primers. Assay: immunoSEQ multiplex PCR; the TCRdb copy retains only in-frame clones and omits some. V, J and clone size reflect that table, while D and trimming were determined from the DNA. The sample lists roughly 70,000 clones, about 90% occurring once. Germline V gene lookup returns CDR1 LGHNA and CDR2 YSLEER. Deletions cut 0 bases from V and 0 bases from J, with 18 bases between. This CDR3 is built from 20 residues. The data originate from a study of blood T cell repertoires in COVID-19. As for the study in general: Samples taken during acute and convalescent COVID-19 were collected in the United States, Italy and Spain. PBMCs, B-cell-depleted T cells, or T cells provided the cDNA or gDNA that made up the material.

The sequence came from a woman of 80 years or more with active COVID-19. The sample comprised peripheral blood. The genes are TRBV4-3 and TRBJ2-6, with D possibly matching TRBD2 (6 bases). CDR3 sequence reads: CASSQEGGQRAFSGANVLTF. In DNA form, the CDR3 reads TGCGCCAGCAGCCAAGAAGGAGGGCAGAGGGCGTTCTCTGGGGCCAACGTCCTGACTTTC.